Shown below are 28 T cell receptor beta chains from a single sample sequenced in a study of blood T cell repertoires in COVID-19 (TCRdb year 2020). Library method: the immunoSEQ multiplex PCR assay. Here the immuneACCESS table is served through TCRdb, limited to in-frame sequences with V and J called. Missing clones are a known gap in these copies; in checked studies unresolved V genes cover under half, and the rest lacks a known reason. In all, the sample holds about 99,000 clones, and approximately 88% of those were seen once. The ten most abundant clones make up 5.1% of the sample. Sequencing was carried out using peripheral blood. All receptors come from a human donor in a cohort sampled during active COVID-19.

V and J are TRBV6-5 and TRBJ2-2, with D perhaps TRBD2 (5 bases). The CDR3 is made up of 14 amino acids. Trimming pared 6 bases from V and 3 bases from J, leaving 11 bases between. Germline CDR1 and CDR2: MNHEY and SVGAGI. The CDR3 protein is CASRLLRDTGELFF. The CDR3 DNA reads TGTGCCAGCAGATTGTTGAGGGACACCGGGGAGCTGTTTTTT.

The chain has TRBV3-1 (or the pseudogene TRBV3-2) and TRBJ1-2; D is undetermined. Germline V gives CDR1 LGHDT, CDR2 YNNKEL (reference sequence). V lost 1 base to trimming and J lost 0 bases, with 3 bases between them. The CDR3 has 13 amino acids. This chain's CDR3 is CASSQVTNYGYTF. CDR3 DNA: TGTGCCAGCAGCCAAGTTACTAACTATGGCTACACCTTC.

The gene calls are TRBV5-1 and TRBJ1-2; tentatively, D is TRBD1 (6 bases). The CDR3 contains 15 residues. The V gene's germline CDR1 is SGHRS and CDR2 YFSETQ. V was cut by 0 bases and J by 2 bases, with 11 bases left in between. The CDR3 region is CASSLAPGTNYGYTF. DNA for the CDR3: TGCGCCAGCAGCTTGGCCCCCGGGACAAACTATGGCTACACCTTC.

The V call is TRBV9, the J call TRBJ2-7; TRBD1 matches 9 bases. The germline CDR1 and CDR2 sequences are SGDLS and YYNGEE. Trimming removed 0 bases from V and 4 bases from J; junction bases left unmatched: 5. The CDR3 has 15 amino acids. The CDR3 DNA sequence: TGTGCCAGCAGCGTAGAGGTAGGGACAGGGTACGAGCAGTACTTC. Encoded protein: CASSVEVGTGYEQYF. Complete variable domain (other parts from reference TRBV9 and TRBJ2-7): DSGVTQTPKHLITATGQRVTLRCSPRSGDLSVYWYQQSLDQGLQFLIQYYNGEERAKGNILERFSAQQFPDLHSELNLSSLELGDSALYFCASSVEVGTGYEQYFGPGTRLTVT.

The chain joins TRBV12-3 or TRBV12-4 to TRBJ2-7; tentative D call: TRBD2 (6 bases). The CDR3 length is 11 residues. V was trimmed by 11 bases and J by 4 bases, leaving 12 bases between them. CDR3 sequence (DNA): TGTGCCTCAGCGGGTAGGTACGAGCAGTACTTC. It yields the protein CASAGRYEQYF.

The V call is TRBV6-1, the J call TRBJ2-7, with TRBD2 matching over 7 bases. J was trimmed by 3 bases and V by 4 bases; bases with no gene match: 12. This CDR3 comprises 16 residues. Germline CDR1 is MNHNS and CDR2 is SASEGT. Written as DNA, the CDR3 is TGTGCCAGCAGTGTTATAGGCGGGGGAGCTCTCTACGAGCAGTACTTC. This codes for CASSVIGGGALYEQYF.

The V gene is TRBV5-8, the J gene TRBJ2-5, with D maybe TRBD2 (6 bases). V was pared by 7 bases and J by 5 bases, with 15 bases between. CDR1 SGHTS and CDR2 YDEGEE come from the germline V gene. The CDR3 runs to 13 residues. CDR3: CASPPGRDETQYF. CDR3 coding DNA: TGTGCCAGCCCCCCGGGGCGGGATGAGACCCAGTACTTC.

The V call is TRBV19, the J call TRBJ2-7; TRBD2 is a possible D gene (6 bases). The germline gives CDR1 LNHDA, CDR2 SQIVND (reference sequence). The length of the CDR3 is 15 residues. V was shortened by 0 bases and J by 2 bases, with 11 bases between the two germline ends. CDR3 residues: CASSIEPRTTYEQYF. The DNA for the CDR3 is TGTGCCAGTAGTATAGAGCCACGGACTACCTACGAGCAGTACTTC.

This chain's CDR3 is CSVVGQGRGYTF. DNA for the CDR3: TGCAGCGTCGTAGGACAGGGACGAGGCTACACCTTC. The gene calls are TRBV29-1 and TRBJ1-2, with 8 bases lining up with TRBD1. V trimming: 6 bases; J trimming: 8 bases; junction bases outside the gene matches: 8. Looked up from germline, CDR1 is SQVTM and CDR2 is ANQGSEA. This CDR3 has 12 residues.

The CDR3 nucleotides are TGTGCCAGCAGCTTAACGTTCTTAGCGGGGGGGTACAATGAGCAGTTCTTC. Encoded protein: CASSLTFLAGGYNEQFF. The genes are TRBV7-3 and TRBJ2-1, with 11 bases lining up with TRBD2. Losses at the gene ends were 0 bases for V and 4 bases for J; bases not matched to a gene: 5. The CDR3 spans 17 residues. Germline CDR1 SGHTA, CDR2 FQGTGA.

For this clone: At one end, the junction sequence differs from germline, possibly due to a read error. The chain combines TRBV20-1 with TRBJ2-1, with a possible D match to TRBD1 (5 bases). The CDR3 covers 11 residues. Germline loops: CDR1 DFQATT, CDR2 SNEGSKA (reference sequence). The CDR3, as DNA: TGCAGTGCCAGAGAACAGGCGGAGCAGTTCTTC. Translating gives CSAREQAEQFF.

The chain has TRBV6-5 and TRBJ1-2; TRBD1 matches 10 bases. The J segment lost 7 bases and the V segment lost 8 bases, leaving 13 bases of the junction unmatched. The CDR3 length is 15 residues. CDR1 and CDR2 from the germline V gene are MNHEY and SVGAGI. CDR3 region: CASGGRQGAVTGYTF. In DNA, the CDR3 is TGTGCCAGCGGAGGGAGACAGGGGGCAGTAACTGGCTACACCTTC.

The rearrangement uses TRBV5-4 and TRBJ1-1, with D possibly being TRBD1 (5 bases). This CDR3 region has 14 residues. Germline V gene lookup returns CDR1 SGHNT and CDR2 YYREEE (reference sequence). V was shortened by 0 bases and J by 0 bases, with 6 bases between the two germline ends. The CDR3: CASSLGGVNTEAFF. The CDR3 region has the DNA TGTGCCAGCAGCTTGGGGGGGGTGAACACTGAAGCTTTCTTT.

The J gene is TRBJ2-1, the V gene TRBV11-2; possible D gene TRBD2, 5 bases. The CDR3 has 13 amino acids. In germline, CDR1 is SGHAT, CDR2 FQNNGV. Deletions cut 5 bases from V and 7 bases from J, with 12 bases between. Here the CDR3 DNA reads TGTGCCAGCAGCCGAAGCGGTACGAATGAGCAGTTCTTC. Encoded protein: CASSRSGTNEQFF.

The CDR3: CAISAPGFEQYF. The CDR3 DNA reads TGTGCCATCAGTGCTCCAGGGTTCGAGCAGTACTTC. The chain is built from TRBV10-3 and TRBJ2-7, with D perhaps matching TRBD1 (5 bases). The germline V gene encodes CDR1 ENHRY and CDR2 SYGVKD. V was clipped by 4 bases and J by 6 bases, with 10 bases between them. This CDR3 is 12 amino acids long.

This chain's CDR3 is CASSLARPGGFYEQYF. Written as DNA, the CDR3 is TGTGCCAGCAGCTTAGCCCGCCCAGGGGGCTTCTACGAGCAGTACTTC. This chain joins TRBV7-9 and TRBJ2-7; 8 bases map to TRBD1. Germline CDR1 is SEHNR and CDR2 is FQNEAQ (reference sequence). This CDR3 spans 16 amino acids. The V segment lost 0 bases and the J segment 3 bases; nucleotides outside the gene matches: 7.

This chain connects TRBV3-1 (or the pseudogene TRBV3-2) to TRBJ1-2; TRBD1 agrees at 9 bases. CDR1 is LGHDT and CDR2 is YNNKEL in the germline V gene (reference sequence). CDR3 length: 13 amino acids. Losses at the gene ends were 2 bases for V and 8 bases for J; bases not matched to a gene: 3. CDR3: CASSQFGTGGYTF. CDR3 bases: TGTGCCAGCAGCCAATTTGGGACAGGGGGCTACACCTTC.

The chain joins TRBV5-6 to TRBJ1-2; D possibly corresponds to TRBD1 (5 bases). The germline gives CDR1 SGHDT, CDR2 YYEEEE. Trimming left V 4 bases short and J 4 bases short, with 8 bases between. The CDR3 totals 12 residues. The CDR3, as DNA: TGTGCCAGCAGCAGCGGGGGCTATGGCTACACCTTC. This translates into CASSSGGYGYTF.

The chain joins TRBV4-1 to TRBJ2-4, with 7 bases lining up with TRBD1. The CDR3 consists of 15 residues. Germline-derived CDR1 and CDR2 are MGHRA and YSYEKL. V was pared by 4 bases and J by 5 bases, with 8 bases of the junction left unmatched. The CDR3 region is CASSRTTGPENIQYF. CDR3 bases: TGCGCCAGCAGCCGAACGACAGGGCCCGAAAACATTCAGTACTTC.

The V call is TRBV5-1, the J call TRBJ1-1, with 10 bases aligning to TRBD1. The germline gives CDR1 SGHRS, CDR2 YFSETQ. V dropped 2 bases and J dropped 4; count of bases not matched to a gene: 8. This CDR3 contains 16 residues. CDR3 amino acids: CASSLDGTGVGTEAFF. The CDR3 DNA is TGCGCCAGCAGCTTAGACGGGACAGGGGTGGGCACTGAAGCTTTCTTT.

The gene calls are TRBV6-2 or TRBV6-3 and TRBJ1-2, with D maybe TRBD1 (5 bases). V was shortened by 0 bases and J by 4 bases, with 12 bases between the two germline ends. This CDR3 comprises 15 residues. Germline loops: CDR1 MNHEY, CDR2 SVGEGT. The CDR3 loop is CASSYSGPRGYGYTF. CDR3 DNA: TGTGCCAGCAGTTACTCGGGGCCTAGGGGCTATGGCTACACCTTC.

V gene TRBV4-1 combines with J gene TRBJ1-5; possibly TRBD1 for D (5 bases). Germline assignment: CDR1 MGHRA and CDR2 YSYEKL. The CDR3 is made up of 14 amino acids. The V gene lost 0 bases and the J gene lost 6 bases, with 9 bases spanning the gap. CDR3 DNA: TGCGCCAGCAGCCAAGACCCCCAGGGTCAGCCCCAGCATTTT. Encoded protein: CASSQDPQGQPQHF.

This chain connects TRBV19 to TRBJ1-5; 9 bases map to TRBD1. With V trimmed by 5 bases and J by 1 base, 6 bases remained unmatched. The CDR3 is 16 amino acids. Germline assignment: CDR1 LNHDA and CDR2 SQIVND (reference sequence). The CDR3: CASSVTGGWSNQPQHF. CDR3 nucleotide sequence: TGTGCCAGTAGTGTAACAGGGGGCTGGAGCAATCAGCCCCAGCATTTT.

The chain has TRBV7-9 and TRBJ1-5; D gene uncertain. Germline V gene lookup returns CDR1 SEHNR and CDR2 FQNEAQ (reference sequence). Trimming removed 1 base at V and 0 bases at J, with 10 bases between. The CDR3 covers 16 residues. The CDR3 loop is CASSLGSGNSNQPQHF. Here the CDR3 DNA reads TGTGCCAGCAGCTTAGGCTCAGGTAATAGCAATCAGCCCCAGCATTTT.

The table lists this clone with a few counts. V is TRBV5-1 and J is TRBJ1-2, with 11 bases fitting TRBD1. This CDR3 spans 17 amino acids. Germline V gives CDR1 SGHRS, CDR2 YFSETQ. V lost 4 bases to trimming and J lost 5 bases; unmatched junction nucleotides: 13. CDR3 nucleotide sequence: TGCGCCAGCAGCCCGAGGACAGGGGGCGACGTAATTTATGGCTACACCTTC. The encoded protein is CASSPRTGGDVIYGYTF.

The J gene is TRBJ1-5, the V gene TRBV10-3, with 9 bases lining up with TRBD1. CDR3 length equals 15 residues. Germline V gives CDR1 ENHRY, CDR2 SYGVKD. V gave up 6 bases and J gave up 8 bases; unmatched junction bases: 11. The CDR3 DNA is TGTGCCATCAGCCACACGGGACAGGGCGGGGAGCCCCAGCATTTT. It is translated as CAISHTGQGGEPQHF.

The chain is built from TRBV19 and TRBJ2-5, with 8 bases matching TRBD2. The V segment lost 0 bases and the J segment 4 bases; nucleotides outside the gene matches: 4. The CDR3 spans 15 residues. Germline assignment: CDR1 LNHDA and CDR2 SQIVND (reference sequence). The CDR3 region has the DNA TGTGCCAGTAGTATAGAGGGCGGGAGGCGAGAGACCCAGTACTTC. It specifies CASSIEGGRRETQYF.

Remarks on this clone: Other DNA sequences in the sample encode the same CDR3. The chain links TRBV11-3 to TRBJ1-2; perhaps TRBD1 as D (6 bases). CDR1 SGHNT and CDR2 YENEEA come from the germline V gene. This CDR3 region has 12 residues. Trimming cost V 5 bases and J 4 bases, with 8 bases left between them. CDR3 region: CASSQDSYGYTF. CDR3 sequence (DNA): TGTGCCAGCAGCCAGGACAGCTATGGCTACACCTTC.